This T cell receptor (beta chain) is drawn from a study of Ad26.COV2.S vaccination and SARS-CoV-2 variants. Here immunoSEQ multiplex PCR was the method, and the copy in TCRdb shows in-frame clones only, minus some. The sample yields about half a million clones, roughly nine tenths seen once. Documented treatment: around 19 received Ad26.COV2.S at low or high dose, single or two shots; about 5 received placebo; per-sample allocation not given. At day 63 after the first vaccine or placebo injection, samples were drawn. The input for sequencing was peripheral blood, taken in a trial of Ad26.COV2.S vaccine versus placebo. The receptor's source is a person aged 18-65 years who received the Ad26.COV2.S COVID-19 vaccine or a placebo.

The CDR3 is CASSRDRGYEQYF. The CDR3 nucleotides are TGTGCCAGCTCACGCGACAGGGGCTACGAGCAGTACTTC. The gene calls are TRBV18 and TRBJ2-7, with TRBD1 matching 8 bases. The germline gives CDR1 KGHSH, CDR2 LQKENI. The CDR3 is made up of 13 amino acids. V shed 4 bases, J shed 3 bases, and the junction held 2 bases outside the gene matches.